The next 15 T cell receptor beta chains were all read from a single sample in a study of molecular identifiers for immune sequencing clone quantification. A single record per CDR3 protein comes from TCRdb applying MiXCR to the PCR reads. The sample has around 100,000 distinct CDR3 sequences, 30% to 35% seen once. Input material: naive CD8+ T cells from blood, with Jurkat cell RNA spiked in. Subset of the sample: FACS-sorted CD8+CD4-CCR7+CD45RA+ naive T cells. Receptor source: a human donor in good health. Some libraries in this study had Jurkat cell RNA spiked in.

V gene TRBV7-8 combines with J gene TRBJ1-3; D possibly corresponds to TRBD1 (6 bases). This CDR3 contains 17 residues. V was cut by 1 base and J by 7 bases, with 20 bases left in between. From germline, CDR1 is SGHVS and CDR2 FQNEAQ. The CDR3 sequence: CASSLVGGRTVSNTIYF. CDR3 nucleotide sequence: TGTGCCAGCAGCTTAGTAGGAGGACGGACAGTCAGCAACACCATATATTTT.

This rearrangement joins TRBV4-1 to TRBJ2-5, with 11 bases identical to TRBD2. The junction had 3 bases not matched to a gene; V was cut back by 2 bases and J by 4 bases. This CDR3 is 15 amino acids long. Germline V lookup: CDR1 MGHRA, CDR2 YSYEKL. CDR3 nucleotides: TGCGCCAGCAGCCAACCCCTAGCGGGAGGAGAGACCCAGTACTTC. It translates to CASSQPLAGGETQYF.

This chain links TRBV5-5 with TRBJ2-4; D not resolved. Germline V gene data show CDR1 as SGHKS and CDR2 as YYEKEE (reference sequence). CDR3 length: 13 residues. V dropped 1 base and J dropped 4 bases, with 6 bases sitting between them. The CDR3 sequence: CASSLSGKNIQYF. The DNA of the CDR3 is TGTGCCAGCAGCTTGTCAGGAAAAAACATTCAGTACTTC.

The chain employs TRBV23-1 and TRBJ1-2; the D gene is possibly TRBD1 (5 bases). TRBV23-1 is an ORF; its function is uncertain. V lost 0 bases, J lost 2 bases, and 13 bases lay in between. The CDR3 is 16 amino acids. The DNA for the CDR3 is TGCGCCAGCAGTCAATCATGGGCAGGGAAAAACTATGGCTACACCTTC. Translation: CASSQSWAGKNYGYTF.

Of note for this clonotype: This may be a read error: a much more frequent sequence differs by one nucleotide. It is likely a read error, because the conserved phenylalanine at the end of the CDR3 is missing. This sequence joins TRBV28 and TRBJ2-7, with D tentatively TRBD1 or TRBD2 (5 bases each). CDR3 length: 14 residues. Germline V gene lookup returns CDR1 MDHEN and CDR2 SYDVKM. Trimming cost V 3 bases and J 9 bases, with 18 bases left between them. CDR3 nucleotide sequence: TGTGCCAGCAGTTTTCGGGACGGCCTTTTTTTGCAGTACTAC. It specifies CASSFRDGLFLQYY.

This clonotype was counted at least ten times. This chain connects TRBV5-4 to TRBJ2-3; D gene ambiguous. Looked up from germline, CDR1 is SGHNT and CDR2 is YYREEE (reference sequence). V shed 0 bases and J shed 2 bases, with 4 bases lying between them. The CDR3 runs to 13 residues. The DNA for the CDR3 is TGTGCCAGCAGCTTGGACTCCACAGATACGCAGTATTTT. Translation gives CASSLDSTDTQYF.

Comment on this clonotype: The junction departs from the called germline gene at one end, perhaps through a read error. The V call is TRBV7-8, the J call TRBJ2-5; TRBD2 matches at 12 bases. The CDR3 extends over 18 amino acids. Germline assignment: CDR1 SGHVS and CDR2 FQNEAQ. The CDR3 region is CARSLFASGGESGETQYF. As DNA, the CDR3 is TGTGCCCGCAGCTTATTTGCTAGCGGGGGGGAATCGGGAGAGACCCAGTACTTC.

The chain's CDR3 is CSAFSDRTSGRYEQYF. CDR3 sequence (DNA): TGCAGTGCTTTCTCCGATCGGACTAGCGGGAGGTACGAGCAGTACTTC. The V and J genes are TRBV20-1 and TRBJ2-7; the match to TRBD2 covers 14 bases. The ends lost 5 bases at V and 4 bases at J; junction bases unmatched: 10. CDR1 and CDR2 (germline): DFQATT, SNEGSKA (reference sequence). This CDR3 spans 16 amino acids.

This clonotype occurred many times. The CDR3 DNA reads TGCAGTGCTAGAGCCAGGACGTACTATGGCTACACCTTC. Translating it yields CSARARTYYGYTF. This chain uses TRBV20-1 with TRBJ1-2; D ambiguous. The V gene's germline CDR1 is DFQATT and CDR2 SNEGSKA (reference sequence). The CDR3 is made up of 13 amino acids. V was clipped by 1 base and J by 3 bases, with 9 bases between them.

The chain combines TRBV13 with TRBJ2-7; the D is unclear. CDR3 size: 13 residues. V lost 4 bases, J lost 5 bases, and 12 bases lay in between. Germline V gives CDR1 PRHDT, CDR2 FYEKMQ (reference sequence). The chain's CDR3 is CASSSSSFHEQYF. In DNA form, the CDR3 reads TGTGCCAGCAGCTCGTCCTCTTTCCACGAGCAGTACTTC.

This clonotype has just a few counts. The J gene is TRBJ2-7, the V gene TRBV20-1; D remains ambiguous. The CDR3 runs to 11 residues. Germline values: CDR1 DFQATT, CDR2 SNEGSKA (reference sequence). Trimming cost V 6 bases and J 3 bases, with 9 bases left between them. CDR3 residues: CSAQDGYEQYF. CDR3 bases: TGCAGTGCCCAGGACGGCTACGAGCAGTACTTC.

This clonotype showed up many times. The chain employs TRBV7-9 and TRBJ1-4; no reliable D call. The CDR3 is 13 residues long. Germline V lookup: CDR1 SEHNR, CDR2 FQNEAQ (reference sequence). With 5 bases removed from V and 7 bases from J, the gap between germline ends came to 11 bases. CDR3 in amino acids: CASSPRHGEKLFF. The CDR3 region has the DNA TGTGCCAGCAGCCCCCGACATGGTGAAAAACTGTTTTTT. Full variable domain (outside the CDR3, taken from reference TRBV7-9 and TRBJ1-4): DTGVSQNPRHKITKRGQNVTFRCDPISEHNRLYWYRQTLGQGPEFLTYFQNEAQLEKSRLLSDRFSAERPKGSFSTLEIQRTEQGDSAMYLCASSPRHGEKLFFGSGTQLSVL.

To note about this clonotype: A much larger clone differs by one base, so this may be a read error. The chain recombines TRBV7-8 with TRBJ1-1; 11 positions agree with TRBD1. The CDR3 consists of 15 residues. The V gene's germline CDR1 is SGHVS and CDR2 FQNEAQ. J gave up 3 bases and V 5 bases, and 5 bases lay outside the gene matches. CDR3 bases: TGTGCCAGCAGCGCGGACAGGGGGCCCCACACTGAAGCTTTCTTT. Translating gives CASSADRGPHTEAFF.

This clonotype was observed many times. The genes are TRBV7-9 and TRBJ2-3, with TRBD2 as a possible D gene (6 bases). The CDR3 is made up of 17 amino acids. The V and J ends lost 4 bases and 2 bases respectively, with 19 bases between them. Germline assignment: CDR1 SEHNR and CDR2 FQNEAQ (reference sequence). The CDR3 is CASSSPGLSITTDTQYF. Here the CDR3 DNA reads TGTGCCAGCAGCTCGCCGGGACTCAGTATTACCACAGATACGCAGTATTTT.

Details on this clonotype: Likely a read error: the CDR3 ends without its conserved phenylalanine or tryptophan. CDR3 in DNA: TGCGCCAGCAGCTTCACGGGCTCCTACCAAGAGACCCAGTACTCC. This translates into CASSFTGSYQETQYS. This chain connects TRBV5-1 to TRBJ2-5; D not certain. There are 15 residues in the CDR3. Trimming removed 2 bases at V and 0 bases at J, with 11 bases between. The germline CDR1 and CDR2 sequences are SGHRS and YFSETQ.